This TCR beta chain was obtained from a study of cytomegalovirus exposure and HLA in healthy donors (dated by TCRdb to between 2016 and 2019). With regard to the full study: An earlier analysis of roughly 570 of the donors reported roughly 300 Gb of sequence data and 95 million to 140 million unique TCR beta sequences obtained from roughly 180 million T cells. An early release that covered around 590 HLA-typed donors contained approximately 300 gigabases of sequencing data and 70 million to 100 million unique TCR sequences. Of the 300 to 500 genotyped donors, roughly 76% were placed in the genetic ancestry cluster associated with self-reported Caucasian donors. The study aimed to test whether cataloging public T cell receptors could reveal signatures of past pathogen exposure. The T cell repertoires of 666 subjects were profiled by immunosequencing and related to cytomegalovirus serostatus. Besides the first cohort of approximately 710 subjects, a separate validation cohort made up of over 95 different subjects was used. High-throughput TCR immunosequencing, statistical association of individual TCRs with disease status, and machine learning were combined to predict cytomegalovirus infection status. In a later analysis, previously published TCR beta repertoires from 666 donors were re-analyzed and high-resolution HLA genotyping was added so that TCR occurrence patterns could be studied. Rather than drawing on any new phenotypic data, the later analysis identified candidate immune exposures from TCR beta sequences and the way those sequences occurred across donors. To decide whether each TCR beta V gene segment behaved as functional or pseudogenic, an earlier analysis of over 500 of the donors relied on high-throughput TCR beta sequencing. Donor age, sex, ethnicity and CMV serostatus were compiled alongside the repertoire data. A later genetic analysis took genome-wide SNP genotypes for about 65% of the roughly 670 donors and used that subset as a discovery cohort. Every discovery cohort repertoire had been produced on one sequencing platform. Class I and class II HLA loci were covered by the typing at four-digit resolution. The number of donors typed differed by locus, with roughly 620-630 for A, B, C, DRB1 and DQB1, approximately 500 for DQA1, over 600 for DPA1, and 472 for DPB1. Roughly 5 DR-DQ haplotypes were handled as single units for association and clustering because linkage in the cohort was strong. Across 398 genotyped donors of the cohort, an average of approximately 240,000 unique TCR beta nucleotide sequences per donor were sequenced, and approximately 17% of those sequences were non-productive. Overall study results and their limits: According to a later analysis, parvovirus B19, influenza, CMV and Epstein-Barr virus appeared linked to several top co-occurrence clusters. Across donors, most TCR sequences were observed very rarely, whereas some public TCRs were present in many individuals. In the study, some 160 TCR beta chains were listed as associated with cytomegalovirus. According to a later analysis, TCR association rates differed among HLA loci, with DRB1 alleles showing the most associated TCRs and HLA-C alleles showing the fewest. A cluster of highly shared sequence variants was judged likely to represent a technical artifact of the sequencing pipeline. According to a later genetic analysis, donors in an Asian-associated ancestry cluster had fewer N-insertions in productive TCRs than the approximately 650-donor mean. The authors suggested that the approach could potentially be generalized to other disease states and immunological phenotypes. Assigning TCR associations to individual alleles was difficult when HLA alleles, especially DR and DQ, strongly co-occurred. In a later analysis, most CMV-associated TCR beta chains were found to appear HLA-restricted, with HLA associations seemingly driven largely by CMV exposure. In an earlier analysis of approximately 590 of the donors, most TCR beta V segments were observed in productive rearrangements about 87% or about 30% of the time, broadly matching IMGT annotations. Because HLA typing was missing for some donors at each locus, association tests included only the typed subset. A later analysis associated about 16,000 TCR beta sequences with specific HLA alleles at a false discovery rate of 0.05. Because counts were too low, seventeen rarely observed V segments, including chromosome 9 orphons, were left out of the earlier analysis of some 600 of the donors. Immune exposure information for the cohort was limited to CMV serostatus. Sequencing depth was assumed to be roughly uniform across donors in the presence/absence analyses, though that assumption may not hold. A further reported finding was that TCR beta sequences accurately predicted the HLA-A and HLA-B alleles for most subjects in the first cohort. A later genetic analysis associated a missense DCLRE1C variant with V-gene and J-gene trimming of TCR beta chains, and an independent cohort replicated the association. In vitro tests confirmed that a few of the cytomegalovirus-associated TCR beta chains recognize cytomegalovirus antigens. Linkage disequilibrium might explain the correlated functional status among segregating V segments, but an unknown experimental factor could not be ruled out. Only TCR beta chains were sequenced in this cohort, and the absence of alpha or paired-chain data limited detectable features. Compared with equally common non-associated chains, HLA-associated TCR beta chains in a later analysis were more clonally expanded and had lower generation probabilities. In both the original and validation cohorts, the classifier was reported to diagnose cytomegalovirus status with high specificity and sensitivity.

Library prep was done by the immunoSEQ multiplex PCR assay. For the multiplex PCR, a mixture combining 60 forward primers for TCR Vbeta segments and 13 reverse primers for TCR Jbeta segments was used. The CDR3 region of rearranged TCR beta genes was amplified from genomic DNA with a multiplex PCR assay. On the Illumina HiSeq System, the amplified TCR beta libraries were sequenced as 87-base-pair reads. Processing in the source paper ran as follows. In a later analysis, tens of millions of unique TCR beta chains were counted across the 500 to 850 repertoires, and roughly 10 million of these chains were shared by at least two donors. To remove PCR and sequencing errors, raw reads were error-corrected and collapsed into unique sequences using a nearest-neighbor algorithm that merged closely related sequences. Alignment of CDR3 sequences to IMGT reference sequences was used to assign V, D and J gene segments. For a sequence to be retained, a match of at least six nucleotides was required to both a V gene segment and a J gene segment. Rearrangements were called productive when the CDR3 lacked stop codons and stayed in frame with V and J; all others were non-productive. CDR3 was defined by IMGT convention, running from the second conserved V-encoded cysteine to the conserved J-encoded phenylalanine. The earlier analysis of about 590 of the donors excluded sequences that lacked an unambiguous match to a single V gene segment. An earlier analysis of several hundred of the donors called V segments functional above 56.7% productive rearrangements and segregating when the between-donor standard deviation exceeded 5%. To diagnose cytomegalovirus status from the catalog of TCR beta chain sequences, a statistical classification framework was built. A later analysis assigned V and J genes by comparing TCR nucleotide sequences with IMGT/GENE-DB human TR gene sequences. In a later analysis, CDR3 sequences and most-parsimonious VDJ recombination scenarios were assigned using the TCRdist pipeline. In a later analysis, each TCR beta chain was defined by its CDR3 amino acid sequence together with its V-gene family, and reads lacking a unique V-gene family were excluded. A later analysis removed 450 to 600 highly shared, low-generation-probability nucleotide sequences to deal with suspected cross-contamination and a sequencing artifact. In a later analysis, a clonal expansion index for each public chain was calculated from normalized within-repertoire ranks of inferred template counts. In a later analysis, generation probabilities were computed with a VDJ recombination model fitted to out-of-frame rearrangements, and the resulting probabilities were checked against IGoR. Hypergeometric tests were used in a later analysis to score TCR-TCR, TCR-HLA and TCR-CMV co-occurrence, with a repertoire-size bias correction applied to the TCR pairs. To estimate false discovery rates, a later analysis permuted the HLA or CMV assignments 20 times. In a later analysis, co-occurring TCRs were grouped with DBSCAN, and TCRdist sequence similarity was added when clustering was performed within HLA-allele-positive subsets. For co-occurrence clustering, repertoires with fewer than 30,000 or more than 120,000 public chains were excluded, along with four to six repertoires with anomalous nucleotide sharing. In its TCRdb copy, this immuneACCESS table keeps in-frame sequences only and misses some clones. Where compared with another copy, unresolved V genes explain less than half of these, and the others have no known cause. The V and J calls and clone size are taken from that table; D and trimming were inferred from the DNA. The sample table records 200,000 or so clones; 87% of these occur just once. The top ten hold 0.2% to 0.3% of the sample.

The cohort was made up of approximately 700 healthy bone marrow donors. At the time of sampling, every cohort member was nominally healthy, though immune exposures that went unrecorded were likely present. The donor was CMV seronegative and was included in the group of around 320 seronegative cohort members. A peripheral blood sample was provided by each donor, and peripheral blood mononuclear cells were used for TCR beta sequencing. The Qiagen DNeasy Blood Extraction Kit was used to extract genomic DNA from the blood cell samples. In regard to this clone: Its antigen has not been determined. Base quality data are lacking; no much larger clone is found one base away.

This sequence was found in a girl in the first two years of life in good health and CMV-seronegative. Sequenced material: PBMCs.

The nucleotide sequence is given as TGTGCCAGCAGTCCTACAGGGGGCGGAAACACCATATATTTT. Its protein reads: CASSPTGGGNTIYF. The rearranged chain carries TRBV2 and TRBJ1-3; the junction holds 9 bases that match TRBD1. The germline V gene gives CDR1 as SNHLY and CDR2 as FYNNEI. From the cysteine up to the phenylalanine, the CDR3 has a length of 14 residues. Only the CDR3 part of the read is kept: 42 bases, read in frame from the first base. The V end gives up 5 bases and the J end 4 bases, leaving 3 bases in the junction not matched to a gene.